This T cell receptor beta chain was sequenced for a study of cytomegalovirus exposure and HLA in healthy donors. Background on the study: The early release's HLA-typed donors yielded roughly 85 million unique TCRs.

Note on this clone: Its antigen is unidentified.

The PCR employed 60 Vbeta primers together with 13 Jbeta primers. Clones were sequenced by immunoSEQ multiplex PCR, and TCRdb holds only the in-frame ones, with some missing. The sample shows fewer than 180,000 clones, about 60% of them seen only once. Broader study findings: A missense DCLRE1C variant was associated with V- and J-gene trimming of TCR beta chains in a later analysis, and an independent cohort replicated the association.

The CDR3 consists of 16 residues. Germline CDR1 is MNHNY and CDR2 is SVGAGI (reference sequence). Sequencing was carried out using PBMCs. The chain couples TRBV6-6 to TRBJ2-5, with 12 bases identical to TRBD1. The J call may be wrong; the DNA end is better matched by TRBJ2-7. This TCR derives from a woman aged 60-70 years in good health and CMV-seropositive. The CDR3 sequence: CASSPLGDRGRGEQYF. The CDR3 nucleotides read TGTGCCAGCAGTCCCCTAGGGGACAGGGGGCGAGGCGAGCAGTACTTC.